Listed below are T cell receptor beta chains from one sample, sequenced in a study of blood T cell repertoires in COVID-19. Profiling relied on immunoSEQ multiplex PCR, and the TCRdb table lists in-frame clones only, not all of them. The sample holds about 190,000 clones, 80% to 85% seen once. Input material: peripheral blood. These receptors all stem from a woman aged 25-40 years with acute or convalescent COVID-19. Each CDR3 is given with its conserved first and last residue.

cdr3_length: 12
v_call: TRBV3-1/TRBV3-2
cdr3_aa: CASSQGRGEQYF

cdr3_length: 13
v_call: TRBV6-6
cdr3_aa: CASTVQQNTEAFF

cdr3_length: 16
v_call: TRBV14
cdr3_aa: CASSQEPGRISYEQYF

cdr3_length: 13
v_call: TRBV29-1
cdr3_aa: CSVEAGGSQPQHF

cdr3_length: 13
v_call: TRBV5-4
cdr3_aa: CASRRGGTETQYF

cdr3_length: 15
v_call: TRBV13
cdr3_aa: CASRDSGLLGGEQYF

cdr3_length: 17
v_call: TRBV28
cdr3_aa: CASSLTQGQGFNQPQHF

cdr3_length: 15
v_call: TRBV11-1
cdr3_aa: CASSPRDNLGNIQYF

cdr3_length: 12
v_call: TRBV28
cdr3_aa: CATGATNEKLFF

cdr3_length: 16
v_call: TRBV5-4
cdr3_aa: CASSWDRALEGYGYTF

cdr3_length: 15
v_call: TRBV10-3
cdr3_aa: CAISPQGQSNQPQHF

cdr3_length: 13
v_call: TRBV6-5
cdr3_aa: CASSYSQGSEAFF

cdr3_length: 14
v_call: TRBV3-1/TRBV3-2
cdr3_aa: CASSQDASYNEQFF

cdr3_length: 15
v_call: TRBV7-9
cdr3_aa: CASSFRTGGFYGYTF

cdr3_length: 14
v_call: TRBV6-2/TRBV6-3
cdr3_aa: CASSFGGGRVTQYF

cdr3_length: 15
v_call: TRBV28
cdr3_aa: CASITPSGGGQPQHF

cdr3_length: 14
v_call: TRBV5-6
cdr3_aa: CASRFGQGVDEQYF

cdr3_length: 15
v_call: TRBV16
cdr3_aa: CASSPGGRRQETQYF

cdr3_length: 19
v_call: TRBV4-2
cdr3_aa: CASSQDAGGPRGTNYGYTF

cdr3_length: 14
v_call: TRBV5-1
cdr3_aa: CASSFTGGGTEAFF

cdr3_length: 14
v_call: TRBV27
cdr3_aa: CASTQPGQGYEQYF

cdr3_length: 12
v_call: TRBV9
cdr3_aa: CASNLGGYGYTF

cdr3_length: 15
v_call: TRBV30
cdr3_aa: CAWSVDRGRGSPLHF

cdr3_length: 14
v_call: TRBV19
cdr3_aa: CASSPLRVGTEAFF

cdr3_length: 16
v_call: TRBV11-2
cdr3_aa: CASSSGPQGNIRGYTF

cdr3_length: 11
v_call: TRBV28
cdr3_aa: CASSGWGELFF

cdr3_length: 14
v_call: TRBV6-2/TRBV6-3
cdr3_aa: CASSRTANTGELFF

cdr3_length: 16
v_call: TRBV5-1
cdr3_aa: CASSLTGLAGGNEQFF

cdr3_length: 15
v_call: TRBV5-1
cdr3_aa: CASSRLGQSTDTQYF

cdr3_length: 13
v_call: TRBV29-1
cdr3_aa: CSAGQGASYEQYF

cdr3_length: 15
v_call: TRBV28
cdr3_aa: CASSLWDSRSYGYTF

cdr3_length: 14
v_call: TRBV28
cdr3_aa: CASSILGTPNEQYF

cdr3_length: 16
v_call: TRBV5-6
cdr3_aa: CASSWGIGQIDYEQYF

cdr3_length: 13
v_call: TRBV19
cdr3_aa: CASSRQGTDGYTF

cdr3_length: 16
v_call: TRBV4-1
cdr3_aa: CASSQGLSKLNEKLFF

cdr3_length: 12
v_call: TRBV27
cdr3_aa: CASSFQGRGYTF

cdr3_length: 14
v_call: TRBV19
cdr3_aa: CASSLLQGAGELFF

cdr3_length: 13
v_call: TRBV10-1
cdr3_aa: CASSESGRHIQYF

cdr3_length: 13
v_call: TRBV3-1/TRBV3-2
cdr3_aa: CAGSTGRKSPLHF

cdr3_length: 16
v_call: TRBV7-2
cdr3_aa: CASSSTGAATNEKLFF

cdr3_length: 14
v_call: TRBV19
cdr3_aa: CASSMGLKTDTQYF

cdr3_length: 13
v_call: TRBV5-6
cdr3_aa: CASSLNGQGTQYF

cdr3_length: 13
v_call: TRBV11-2
cdr3_aa: CASSLGWGQPQHF

cdr3_length: 15
v_call: TRBV5-1
cdr3_aa: CASSFSTGGSYEQYF

cdr3_length: 17
v_call: TRBV15
cdr3_aa: CATSSRGPGTSVNEQFF

cdr3_length: 16
v_call: TRBV6-1
cdr3_aa: CASSDSPGRGNEKLFF

cdr3_length: 12
v_call: TRBV6-5
cdr3_aa: CASSSGTDTQYF